One and the same sample provided the 25 T cell receptor beta chains below, sequenced in a study of HIV-infected patients and healthy controls. TCRdb re-analysed the 5' RACE reads in MiXCR, keeping a single row per CDR3 protein. The sample contains more than 15,000 distinct CDR3 sequences, approximately 18% of which appear only once. Sequencing used CD8+ T cells from blood. Receptors originate from a human donor in good health.

This clonotype was picked up a small number of times. This chain uses TRBV7-6 with TRBJ2-2, with TRBD2 matching over 8 bases. J lost 0 bases, V lost 0 bases, and 6 bases had no gene match. This CDR3 has 18 residues. Germline CDR1 reads SGHVS; CDR2 reads FNYEAQ. DNA for the CDR3: TGTGCCAGCAGCTTAGCGGAAATAGCGGGATCGAACACCGGGGAGCTGTTTTTT. Residues: CASSLAEIAGSNTGELFF.

There are many counts of this clonotype. The chain joins TRBV3-1 to TRBJ2-2; 12 positions agree with TRBD2. Trimming at V came to 1 base and at J to 9 bases, leaving 6 bases not matched to a gene. The CDR3 length is 16 residues. Germline V lookup: CDR1 LGHDT, CDR2 YNNKEL (reference sequence). The CDR3 here is CASSQGLAGVHRELFF. In DNA form, the CDR3 reads TGTGCCAGCAGCCAAGGACTAGCGGGAGTTCACCGGGAGCTGTTTTTT.

There are many counts of this clonotype. The gene calls are TRBV4-2 and TRBJ1-2; maybe TRBD1 (5 bases). The CDR3 is 13 amino acids. From germline, CDR1 is LGHNA and CDR2 YNFKEQ. Between the trimmed V and J ends, which lost 5 bases and 3 bases, there was a span of 10 bases. The CDR3 DNA follows: TGTGCCAGCAGCGGGGACGGGGACTATGGCTACACCTTC. It codes for CASSGDGDYGYTF.

V gene TRBV20-1 combines with J gene TRBJ2-5; D gene unclear. Germline CDR1 DFQATT, CDR2 SNEGSKA (reference sequence). V was cut by 0 bases and J by 2 bases, with 10 bases left in between. The CDR3 is 14 amino acids. DNA for the CDR3: TGCAGTGCTAGAGACCCGACGGGTCAAGAGACCCAGTACTTC. As protein: CSARDPTGQETQYF.

This chain connects TRBV7-9 to TRBJ2-7, with D perhaps TRBD1 (6 bases). The germline CDR1 and CDR2 sequences are SEHNR and FQNEAQ (reference sequence). The V and J ends lost 4 bases and 7 bases respectively, with 14 bases between them. This CDR3 has 13 amino acids. The CDR3 nucleotides are TGTGCCAGCAGCTCGCTCCTCGGACAGGAGCAGTACTTC. This encodes CASSSLLGQEQYF. Looking up the rest from reference TRBV7-9 and TRBJ2-7 gives the full variable domain: DTGVSQNPRHKITKRGQNVTFRCDPISEHNRLYWYRQTLGQGPEFLTYFQNEAQLEKSRLLSDRFSAERPKGSFSTLEIQRTEQGDSAMYLCASSSLLGQEQYFGPGTRLTVT.

The chain is built from TRBV7-9 and TRBJ2-1; 7 nucleotides match TRBD2. The V gene's germline CDR1 is SEHNR and CDR2 FQNEAQ (reference sequence). Trimming removed 5 bases from V and 6 bases from J; junction bases left unmatched: 7. The CDR3 is made up of 14 amino acids. The CDR3: CASSQVTSVNEQFF. The DNA of the CDR3 is TGTGCCAGCAGCCAAGTTACTAGCGTCAATGAGCAGTTCTTC. Full variable domain (outside the CDR3, taken from reference TRBV7-9 and TRBJ2-1): DTGVSQNPRHKITKRGQNVTFRCDPISEHNRLYWYRQTLGQGPEFLTYFQNEAQLEKSRLLSDRFSAERPKGSFSTLEIQRTEQGDSAMYLCASSQVTSVNEQFFGPGTRLTVL.

This clonotype turned up a few times. The CDR3 reads CSAWGSTDTQYF. The CDR3 DNA follows: TGCAGTGCTTGGGGTAGCACAGATACGCAGTATTTT. The chain couples TRBV20-1 to TRBJ2-3; the D is unclear. There are 12 residues in the CDR3. V dropped 5 bases and J dropped 0 bases, with 6 bases sitting between them. Per germline, CDR1 DFQATT and CDR2 SNEGSKA (reference sequence).

This clonotype was detected ten times or more. This chain's CDR3 is CASSLGGRSYEQYF. Written as DNA, the CDR3 is TGTGCCAGCAGCTTAGGTGGCCGTTCCTACGAGCAGTACTTC. This chain uses TRBV13 with TRBJ2-7; D gene ambiguous. Trimming pared 0 bases from V and 1 base from J, leaving 7 bases between. Germline V gene data show CDR1 as PRHDT and CDR2 as FYEKMQ (reference sequence). CDR3 size: 14 residues.

This chain uses TRBV28 with TRBJ2-6; tentatively, D is TRBD1 or TRBD2 (6 bases each). Deletions cut 6 bases from V and 4 bases from J, with 13 bases between. Germline values: CDR1 MDHEN, CDR2 SYDVKM. This CDR3 comprises 15 residues. The chain's CDR3 is CASSWRGAGANVLTF. CDR3 nucleotides: TGTGCCAGCAGCTGGAGGGGGGCAGGGGCCAACGTCCTGACTTTC.

This rearrangement joins TRBV6-2 or TRBV6-3 to TRBJ1-5, with D possibly being TRBD1 (6 bases). V was clipped by 7 bases and J by 3 bases, with 10 bases between them. CDR3 size: 13 residues. Looked up from germline, CDR1 is MNHEY and CDR2 is SVGEGT. DNA for the CDR3: TGTGCCAGCACCAGGACAGACAATCAGCCCCAGCATTTT. Residues: CASTRTDNQPQHF.

This clonotype appeared many times. The chain employs TRBV7-9 and TRBJ2-3; 9 bases align to TRBD2. This CDR3 spans 15 amino acids. CDR1 and CDR2 from the germline V gene are SEHNR and FQNEAQ (reference sequence). J was trimmed by 0 bases and V by 5 bases; bases with no gene match: 3. The CDR3 DNA is TGTGCCAGCAGCCCAGGACTAGCGAGCACAGATACGCAGTATTTT. Residues: CASSPGLASTDTQYF.

The chain carries TRBV19 and TRBJ2-1; 7 bases match TRBD2. After removal of 5 bases from V and 9 bases from J, the junction contained 13 bases not matched to a gene. The CDR3 runs to 15 residues. Looked up from germline, CDR1 is LNHDA and CDR2 is SQIVND (reference sequence). This CDR3 is CASSQGRGRATEQFF. CDR3 sequence (DNA): TGTGCCAGTAGTCAAGGTCGGGGGAGGGCCACTGAGCAGTTCTTC.

This clonotype was picked up many times. V usage is TRBV6-2 or TRBV6-3 and J usage is TRBJ1-1; tentatively, D is TRBD1 (6 bases). V was shortened by 8 bases and J by 3 bases, with 13 bases between the two germline ends. The CDR3 has 13 amino acids. Germline CDR1 MNHEY, CDR2 SVGEGT. The CDR3 loop is CASPRPGDTEAFF. The CDR3 nucleotides read TGTGCCAGCCCCAGGCCAGGGGACACTGAAGCTTTCTTT.

V is TRBV7-9 and J is TRBJ2-3; D gene ambiguous. Trimming cost V 1 base and J 4 bases, with 6 bases left between them. The germline V gene encodes CDR1 SEHNR and CDR2 FQNEAQ (reference sequence). The CDR3 has 13 residues. The CDR3 region has the DNA TGTGCCAGCAGCTTAGTCTCGGCAGATACGCAGTATTTT. It yields the protein CASSLVSADTQYF.

This clonotype has at least ten counts. The genes are TRBV29-1 and TRBJ2-7; a possible D gene is TRBD2 (5 bases). The CDR3 is 14 residues long. V lost 1 base, J lost 6 bases, and 16 bases lay in between. CDR1 and CDR2 from the germline V gene are SQVTM and ANQGSEA. As DNA, the CDR3 is TGCAGCGTTGAAGGCACACGGGGATCGGGCGAGCAGTACTTC. This encodes CSVEGTRGSGEQYF.

This clonotype was seen more than once but under ten times. The chain links TRBV27 to TRBJ2-1; D ambiguous. The V and J ends lost 1 base and 8 bases respectively, with 3 bases between them. The CDR3 runs to 11 residues. Germline loops: CDR1 MNHEY, CDR2 SMNVEV (reference sequence). The CDR3 protein is CASSLLHEQFF. The CDR3 DNA reads as TGTGCCAGCAGTTTATTACATGAGCAGTTCTTC.

This clonotype was detected many times. The J gene is TRBJ2-2, the V gene TRBV9; D unresolved. CDR1 SGDLS and CDR2 YYNGEE come from the germline V gene. This CDR3 has 11 amino acids. V was shortened by 3 bases and J by 5 bases, with 2 bases between the two germline ends. The DNA for the CDR3 is TGTGCCAGCAGCGCAACCGGGGAGCTGTTTTTT. As protein: CASSATGELFF.

This clonotype was seen at least ten times. The J gene is TRBJ1-2, the V gene TRBV7-8; D may be TRBD1 (6 bases). The CDR3 runs 15 residues. Germline V gives CDR1 SGHVS, CDR2 FQNEAQ. V was cut by 2 bases and J by 0 bases, with 10 bases left in between. CDR3 protein: CASSLRGQANYGYTF. The CDR3 DNA reads as TGTGCCAGCAGCTTACGGGGGCAAGCTAACTATGGCTACACCTTC.

The chain is built from TRBV7-9 and TRBJ1-2; D is unresolved. The CDR3 sequence is 14 residues long. V was cut by 2 bases and J by 8 bases, with 15 bases left in between. CDR1 is SEHNR, CDR2 FQNEAQ, per germline (reference sequence). In nucleotides, the CDR3 is TGTGCCAGCAGCTTATTGTTAGGAGATCCAGGCTACACCTTC. Amino acids: CASSLLLGDPGYTF.

V is TRBV4-1 and J is TRBJ2-4; no reliable D call. Deletions cut 1 base from V and 3 bases from J, with 7 bases between. Per the germline V gene, CDR1 is MGHRA and CDR2 is YSYEKL. The CDR3 consists of 14 residues. CDR3 DNA: TGCGCCAGCAGCCAAGTTAAGTACAAAAACATTCAGTACTTC. It specifies CASSQVKYKNIQYF.

This clonotype was seen repeatedly, ten times or more. This chain uses TRBV4-1 with TRBJ2-3; 9 positions match TRBD2. This CDR3 has 16 residues. V was pared by 7 bases and J by 0 bases, with 8 bases of the junction left unmatched. Germline CDR1 is MGHRA and CDR2 is YSYEKL. The CDR3 nucleotides are TGCGCCAGCAAATCGGGCAGCGGGGGGAGCACAGATACGCAGTATTTT. Translation: CASKSGSGGSTDTQYF.

This chain connects TRBV12-3 or TRBV12-4 to TRBJ1-5; D is undetermined. V was pared by 7 bases and J by 7 bases, with 14 bases between. The CDR3 contains 13 residues. The CDR3 is CASTQNSYQPQHF. In nucleotides, the CDR3 is TGTGCCAGCACCCAAAACAGTTACCAGCCCCAGCATTTT.

This clonotype has a count of ten or more. V and J are TRBV27 and TRBJ2-7; 13 nucleotides match TRBD2. Germline V CDR1 and CDR2: MNHEY, SMNVEV (reference sequence). Trimming cost V 4 bases and J 2 bases; bases outside gene matches: 2. This CDR3 region has 15 residues. The CDR3 nucleotides read TGTGCCAGCAGTTGGGGACTAGCGGGGACCTACGAGCAGTACTTC. It yields the protein CASSWGLAGTYEQYF.

Only a few counts were recorded for this clonotype. This chain links TRBV29-1 with TRBJ2-5; a weak D match, TRBD2 (6 bases). Trimming cost V 8 bases and J 7 bases, with 17 bases left between them. The CDR3 is made up of 12 amino acids. From germline, CDR1 is SQVTM and CDR2 ANQGSEA. The DNA for the CDR3 is TGCAGCATCTGGGGGGTCGGCGGGACCCAGTACTTC. Its translation: CSIWGVGGTQYF.

This clonotype qualifies as medium-sized. The chain recombines TRBV6-1 with TRBJ1-5, with D unresolved. V was trimmed by 4 bases and J by 0 bases, leaving 10 bases between them. CDR1 MNHNS and CDR2 SASEGT come from the germline V gene. The CDR3 runs 15 residues. This chain's CDR3 is CASSGIGSSNQPQHF. The CDR3 bases are TGTGCCAGCAGTGGGATAGGCAGTAGCAATCAGCCCCAGCATTTT.